The 7 T cell receptor beta chains below come from one sample, sequenced in a study of CXCR3-negative and CXCR3-positive naive CD8 T cells. Carrying UMI labels, the TRB cDNA libraries were prepared through 5' RACE. Using the 5' RACE reads, TCRdb records one entry per CDR3 protein without DNA. The table for this sample gives about 130,000 distinct CDR3 sequences. The sequencing sample was made of naive CXCR3- CD8+ T cells from blood. Subset reported: CD45RO-CCR7+CD27+CD95- naive CD8+ T cells lacking CXCR3 (TNR3-). These TCRs come from a human donor in good health. Some clones in this sample may be carry-over from other donors' samples.

This rearrangement joins TRBV21-1 to TRBJ1-5; TCRdb gives TRBD1 as the D gene, but with no DNA this cannot be confirmed. TRBV21-1 is a documented pseudogene. This CDR3 has 17 amino acids. The CDR3 spells CASSKVGVGGSNQPQHF.

The rearrangement uses TRBV5-1 and TRBJ2-7; the TCRdb call, TRBD2, lacks DNA for checking. Germline V gene lookup returns CDR1 SGHRS and CDR2 YFSETQ. The CDR3 runs to 16 residues. The CDR3 loop is CASSGFGGGAPYEQYF.

This chain connects TRBV28 to TRBJ2-3; TCRdb outputs TRBD1, but without DNA this stays unchecked. Germline V CDR1 and CDR2: MDHEN, SYDVKM. The CDR3 runs 19 residues. CDR3: CASSYPSRGAASSTDTQYF.

The genes are TRBV28 and TRBJ1-4; the D call of TRBD1 rests on TCRdb alone, since no DNA is present to check it. Germline V CDR1 and CDR2: MDHEN, SYDVKM. The CDR3 consists of 17 residues. The CDR3 sequence is CASAYGTGGSTNEKLFF.

This sequence joins TRBV5-4 and TRBJ2-5; TCRdb's assignment of TRBD2 cannot be checked, as there is no DNA. The CDR3 totals 15 residues. The germline CDR1 and CDR2 sequences are SGHNT and YYREEE (reference sequence). CDR3 region: CASSRPTSGGETQYF.

The J gene is TRBJ2-7, the V gene TRBV7-9. CDR3 size: 13 residues. Germline V gene data show CDR1 as SEHNR and CDR2 as FQNEAQ (reference sequence). This CDR3 reads CASSPEASYEQYF.

The chain combines TRBV24-1 with TRBJ2-1; TCRdb's D call, TRBD1, is unchecked because there is no DNA. The germline gives CDR1 KGHDR, CDR2 SFDVKD. This CDR3 region has 20 residues. Here the CDR3 reads CATSDSGTGGYIGPNNEQFF.